The entry below gives a single T cell receptor beta chain sequence along with its context. TCRdb called the 5' RACE reads again in MiXCR, with one record for every CDR3 protein. Of 520,000 or so distinct CDR3 sequences in the sample, under 25% were seen once. The germline gives CDR1 SGHRS, CDR2 YFSETQ. Trimming took off 0 bases at V and 7 bases at J, with 13 bases between the two ends. This CDR3 region has 14 residues. These data originate in a study of identical twins. These records were also assigned to another study, of T cells expressing NK-cell markers.

Sequencing was carried out using CD4+ T cells sorted from blood. The TCR originated in a woman aged 18-35 years in good health. The chain recombines TRBV5-1 with TRBJ1-2, with D possibly TRBD1 on 6 matching bases. CDR3 DNA: TGCGCCAGCAGCTTGGGGGGGGGCGGCTCTGGCTACACCTTC. It encodes CASSLGGGGSGYTF.